This T cell receptor beta chain stems from a study of blood T cell repertoires in COVID-19. Looking at the study overall: COVID-19 samples from acute and convalescent phases originated in the United States, Italy and Spain. PBMCs, B-cell-depleted T cells, or T cells provided the cDNA or gDNA that made up the material.

Germline CDR1 SQVTM, CDR2 ANQGSEA. J was trimmed by 4 bases and V by 6 bases; bases with no gene match: 10. CDR3 length: 14 residues. Original data processing: The assay estimated nucleated cells by amplifying reference gene primers. Generated by immunoSEQ multiplex PCR, the TCRdb table keeps only in-frame clones and is missing some. V and J calls and clone size are those listed in that table; D and trimming were worked out from the DNA. This table holds about 160,000 clones, about nine tenths found once. The specimen was peripheral blood. The clonotype originates from a woman in her seventies with acute or convalescent COVID-19. This sequence joins TRBV29-1 and TRBJ2-3; 7 nucleotides line up with TRBD1. The CDR3 region has the DNA TGCAGCGTCAACAGACAGGGAAGGGCAGATACGCAGTATTTT. Translation gives CSVNRQGRADTQYF.